These 22 T cell receptor beta chains came from one sample sequenced in a study of cytomegalovirus exposure and HLA in healthy donors. 60 Vbeta and 13 Jbeta primers were used in PCR. The method was immunoSEQ multiplex PCR; TCRdb's version includes in-frame clones alone and lacks a portion of them. Here the sample spans about 150,000 clones, 65% to 85% being singletons. Sequencing used PBMCs. The receptors come from a male donor in good health and CMV-seronegative.

V and J are TRBV2 and TRBJ1-4; 7 positions match TRBD1. The CDR3 contains 16 residues. V lost 10 bases to trimming and J lost 0 bases; unmatched junction nucleotides: 11. In germline, CDR1 is SNHLY, CDR2 FYNNEI. For the CDR3, the DNA is TGTGCCACTCATGTAGGGACAGACGCAACTAATGAAAAACTGTTTTTT. Amino acid sequence: CATHVGTDATNEKLFF. The full variable domain, its missing parts supplied by reference TRBV2 and TRBJ1-4, is EPEVTQTPSHQVTQMGQEVILRCVPISNHLYFYWYRQILGQKVEFLVSFYNNEISEKSEIFDDQFSVERPDGSNFTLKIRSTKLEDSAMYFCATHVGTDATNEKLFFGSGTQLSVL.

This clone was counted a single time. V gene TRBV5-6 combines with J gene TRBJ2-3, with D maybe TRBD1 (6 bases). Germline CDR1 SGHDT, CDR2 YYEEEE. The CDR3 has 17 residues. The V gene lost 3 bases and the J gene lost 2 bases, with 19 bases spanning the gap. The CDR3 reads CASSSTGRGQITDTQYF. In DNA form, the CDR3 reads TGTGCCAGCAGCTCGACTGGCAGGGGTCAGATCACAGATACGCAGTATTTT. Variable domain in full (rest from reference TRBV5-6 and TRBJ2-3): DAGVTQSPTHLIKTRGQQVTLRCSPKSGHDTVSWYQQALGQGPQFIFQYYEEEERQRGNFPDRFSGHQFPNYSSELNVNALLLGDSALYLCASSSTGRGQITDTQYFGPGTRLTVL.

CDR3: CASSWQGNTEAFF. CDR3 coding DNA: TGTGCCAGCAGTTGGCAGGGGAACACTGAAGCTTTCTTT. This sequence joins TRBV6-6 and TRBJ1-1; weak D call: TRBD1 (5 bases). CDR1 is MNHNY, CDR2 SVGAGI, per germline (reference sequence). V was shortened by 4 bases and J by 1 base, with 7 bases between the two germline ends. The length of the CDR3 is 13 residues.

This clone has a single count. The chain has TRBV5-4 and TRBJ2-1; maybe TRBD2 (5 bases). Trimming left V 1 base short and J 7 bases short, with 9 bases between. The V gene's germline CDR1 is SGHNT and CDR2 YYREEE (reference sequence). The CDR3 has 13 residues. CDR3 bases: TGTGCCAGCAGCTTGAGAGGGTCTAATGAGCAGTTCTTC. It is translated as CASSLRGSNEQFF.

The table lists this clone with a count of one. The chain links TRBV18 to TRBJ1-1; D remains unclear. Germline V gives CDR1 KGHSH, CDR2 LQKENI. The CDR3 has 13 residues. Between the trimmed V and J ends, which lost 0 bases and 6 bases, there was a span of 8 bases. CDR3 residues: CASSPPNSPEAFF. The CDR3, as DNA: TGTGCCAGCTCACCACCGAACAGCCCTGAAGCTTTCTTT.

Remarks on this clone: Within the sample, other DNA sequences also encode this same CDR3. The chain has TRBV4-1 and TRBJ1-1; TRBD1 matches 8 bases. The germline V gene has CDR1 MGHRA and CDR2 YSYEKL. V lost 4 bases, J lost 1 base, and 5 bases stayed unmatched. The CDR3 has 15 residues. The CDR3: CASSPLGTGNTEAFF. CDR3 sequence (DNA): TGCGCCAGCAGCCCATTGGGGACAGGGAACACTGAAGCTTTCTTT.

Only a few counts were recorded for this clone. This chain joins TRBV5-6 and TRBJ2-1; 9 bases align to TRBD2. The V gene's germline CDR1 is SGHDT and CDR2 YYEEEE. CDR3 size: 18 residues. V shed 3 bases and J 4 bases; nucleotides not matched to a gene: 14. The CDR3 reads CASSYSGSEGRGYNEQFF. In nucleotides, the CDR3 is TGTGCCAGCAGCTATAGCGGGAGCGAGGGCAGGGGGTACAATGAGCAGTTCTTC.

V gene TRBV5-1 combines with J gene TRBJ1-3; TRBD1 is a possible D gene (6 bases). Trimming took 0 bases from V and 2 from J, leaving 6 bases between them. Germline values: CDR1 SGHRS, CDR2 YFSETQ. The CDR3 has 14 residues. The CDR3 DNA reads as TGCGCCAGCAGCTTGGGGACAGCTGGAAACACCATATATTTT. Translating gives CASSLGTAGNTIYF.

To note about this clone: The sample has other DNA sequences that encode this CDR3 too. This chain connects TRBV20-1 to TRBJ1-1; no reliable D call. This CDR3 region has 11 residues. The V and J ends lost 6 bases and 10 bases respectively, with 15 bases between them. Germline values: CDR1 DFQATT, CDR2 SNEGSKA (reference sequence). Here the CDR3 DNA reads TGCAGTGCCCCTTTCGAGCCCGGAGCTTTCTTT. Its translation: CSAPFEPGAFF.

The gene calls are TRBV7-3 and TRBJ2-3, with D perhaps TRBD2 (5 bases). V was trimmed by 2 bases and J by 3 bases, leaving 9 bases between them. The CDR3 runs to 14 residues. CDR1 is SGHTA, CDR2 FQGTGA, per germline. The chain's CDR3 is CASSLSGVTDTQYF. CDR3 nucleotide sequence: TGTGCCAGCAGCTTATCCGGGGTGACAGATACGCAGTATTTT.

About this clone: The same CDR3 arises from other DNA sequences in this sample as well. The gene calls are TRBV27 and TRBJ2-7; no firm D call. Looked up from germline, CDR1 is MNHEY and CDR2 is SMNVEV (reference sequence). The CDR3 totals 15 residues. Trimming removed 3 bases from V and 4 bases from J, with 16 bases in between. CDR3 protein: CASSFKEKTAYEQYF. DNA for the CDR3: TGTGCCAGCAGTTTCAAGGAGAAGACGGCATACGAGCAGTACTTC.

The V gene is TRBV7-2, the J gene TRBJ2-7; TRBD2 agrees at 7 bases. The V segment lost 1 base and the J segment 0 bases; nucleotides outside the gene matches: 6. CDR1 SGHTA and CDR2 FQGNSA come from the germline V gene. This CDR3 contains 16 residues. The CDR3 here is CASSLGWGGSSYEQYF. Here the CDR3 DNA reads TGTGCCAGCAGCTTAGGGTGGGGCGGGAGCTCCTACGAGCAGTACTTC.

The chain combines TRBV19 with TRBJ2-3; perhaps TRBD1 as D (5 bases). Trimming removed 3 bases from V and 4 bases from J, with 14 bases in between. The germline CDR1 and CDR2 sequences are LNHDA and SQIVND (reference sequence). This CDR3 has 15 residues. CDR3 residues: CASSIRAQGPDTQYF. DNA of the CDR3: TGTGCCAGTAGTATTCGGGCCCAGGGCCCAGATACGCAGTATTTT.

A few counts support this clone. The V and J genes are TRBV28 and TRBJ2-2, with D tentatively TRBD2 (5 bases). The CDR3 length is 8 residues. Trimming shortened V by 11 bases and J by 13 bases, and 8 bases separated the two germline ends. Germline V CDR1 and CDR2: MDHEN, SYDVKM. The CDR3 sequence: CAAGGLFF. The CDR3 DNA sequence: TGTGCCGCCGGAGGGCTGTTTTTT.

V is TRBV7-9 and J is TRBJ2-7, with a possible D match to TRBD1 (6 bases). Trimming shortened V by 5 bases and J by 3 bases, and 14 bases separated the two germline ends. The length of the CDR3 is 14 residues. Per germline, CDR1 SEHNR and CDR2 FQNEAQ (reference sequence). The CDR3 DNA follows: TGTGCCAGCAGCATCCCTCGACAGGTCTACGAGCAGTACTTC. Its translation is CASSIPRQVYEQYF.

The rearrangement joins TRBV9 to TRBJ2-5, with D maybe TRBD2 (5 bases). Trimming pared 4 bases from V and 4 bases from J, leaving 8 bases between. The CDR3 has 12 residues. Germline V lookup: CDR1 SGDLS, CDR2 YYNGEE. In DNA form, the CDR3 reads TGTGCCAGCAGCCGGGCGGGAGAGACCCAGTACTTC. Translation gives CASSRAGETQYF.

The V and J genes are TRBV7-2 and TRBJ2-7, with D possibly matching TRBD2 (5 bases). Germline CDR1 SGHTA, CDR2 FQGNSA. V was shortened by 4 bases and J by 5 bases, with 15 bases between the two germline ends. CDR3 length equals 14 residues. This CDR3 reads CASSSRDPRDEQYF. CDR3 DNA sequence: TGTGCCAGCAGCTCCCGGGATCCACGCGACGAGCAGTACTTC.

The chain uses TRBV19 and TRBJ2-1; no clear D. Looked up from germline, CDR1 is LNHDA and CDR2 is SQIVND (reference sequence). This CDR3 spans 13 amino acids. Trimming stripped 7 bases from V and 8 bases from J, with 15 bases between. CDR3 residues: CASTPRQSDEQFF. The CDR3 coding sequence is TGTGCCAGTACCCCCAGGCAATCTGATGAGCAGTTCTTC.

The CDR3 here is CASSLFDRGFLSRLNYGYTF. Written as DNA, the CDR3 is TGTGCCAGCAGCTTGTTTGACAGGGGGTTCTTAAGTAGGCTTAACTATGGCTACACCTTC. This rearrangement joins TRBV5-4 to TRBJ1-2, with 9 bases fitting TRBD1. The trim removed 1 base at V and 1 base at J, leaving 17 bases unmatched. The CDR3 sequence is 20 residues long. Germline CDR1 and CDR2: SGHNT and YYREEE (reference sequence).

This clone was observed a single time. The chain employs TRBV4-2 and TRBJ2-3; no firm D call. The CDR3 covers 14 residues. V gave up 0 bases and J gave up 2 bases, with 6 bases separating them. CDR1 is LGHNA and CDR2 is YNFKEQ in the germline V gene. The CDR3, as DNA: TGTGCCAGCAGCCAAGAGGGCCACACAGATACGCAGTATTTT. The encoded protein is CASSQEGHTDTQYF.

This rearrangement joins TRBV4-1 to TRBJ2-1; 9 bases fit TRBD2. CDR1 and CDR2 from the germline V gene are MGHRA and YSYEKL. Germline trimming cut 1 base from V and 9 bases from J; bases unmatched to any gene: 1. This CDR3 has 13 amino acids. The DNA for the CDR3 is TGCGCCAGCAGCCAAGTACTAGCGGGTGAGCAGTTCTTC. It translates to CASSQVLAGEQFF.

The chain employs TRBV6-6 and TRBJ1-1; no clear D. The CDR3 consists of 11 residues. The germline gives CDR1 MNHNY, CDR2 SVGAGI (reference sequence). V was pared by 4 bases and J by 11 bases, with 11 bases between. This CDR3 is CASSLTPGAFF. CDR3 in DNA: TGTGCCAGCAGTTTAACCCCGGGGGCTTTCTTT.